The 11 T cell receptor beta chains below were found in one sample sequenced in a study of blood T cell repertoires in COVID-19. The data were produced by immunoSEQ multiplex PCR, yet TCRdb's version contains in-frame clones alone and is incomplete. The table has fewer than 350,000 clones, 70% to 90% seen once. Source material: PBMCs or T cells enriched from blood (not recorded which). The receptors stem from a woman aged 40 to 49 who had recovered from COVID-19.

As regards this clone: Other nucleotide sequences from this sample produce the same CDR3. The genes are TRBV18 and TRBJ2-5, with TRBD2 as a possible D gene (6 bases). V was clipped by 0 bases and J by 2 bases, with 7 bases between them. Germline CDR1 is KGHSH and CDR2 is LQKENI. CDR3 length: 14 residues. This CDR3 reads CASSPPRGQETQYF. The CDR3 DNA is TGTGCCAGCTCACCACCTCGGGGGCAAGAGACCCAGTACTTC.

The genes are TRBV6-5 and TRBJ2-2; tentatively, D is TRBD1 (6 bases). The germline CDR1 and CDR2 sequences are MNHEY and SVGAGI. CDR3 length equals 11 residues. V shed 6 bases and J shed 8 bases, with 7 bases lying between them. This chain's CDR3 is CASSDRGELFF. Written as DNA, the CDR3 is TGTGCCAGCAGCGACAGGGGGGAGCTGTTTTTT.

J is TRBJ2-7 and V is TRBV7-2; a possible D gene is TRBD2 (5 bases). V was shortened by 4 bases and J by 2 bases, with 12 bases between the two germline ends. The CDR3 contains 14 residues. CDR1 and CDR2 from the germline V gene are SGHTA and FQGNSA. CDR3 in DNA: TGTGCCAGCAGCTGGCGGAGGCCACCCTACGAGCAGTACTTC. It yields the protein CASSWRRPPYEQYF.

This sequence joins TRBV7-2 and TRBJ2-1, with D tentatively TRBD1 (7 bases). Germline CDR1 SGHTA, CDR2 FQGNSA. Trimming stripped 6 bases from V and 4 bases from J, with 19 bases between. CDR3 length: 16 residues. The DNA for the CDR3 is TGTGCCAGCAGGGCTCAGGGGGGAGGACCTTACAATGAGCAGTTCTTC. Protein product: CASRAQGGGPYNEQFF.

The chain carries TRBV28 and TRBJ2-3; D unresolved. The V and J ends lost 5 bases and 1 base respectively, with 13 bases between them. This CDR3 spans 15 amino acids. Germline loops: CDR1 MDHEN, CDR2 SYDVKM. The CDR3: CASSMQVGGTDTQYF. Here the CDR3 DNA reads TGTGCCAGCAGTATGCAGGTGGGTGGCACAGATACGCAGTATTTT.

In the case of this clone: This same CDR3 is encoded by further DNA sequences in the sample. V is TRBV5-1 and J is TRBJ2-5, with D possibly matching TRBD2 (6 bases). Germline V gives CDR1 SGHRS, CDR2 YFSETQ. The V end lost 5 bases, the J end lost 4 bases, and 9 bases lay between the germline ends. The CDR3 extends over 12 amino acids. CDR3 sequence reads: CASRGGGETQYF. The CDR3 DNA reads TGCGCCAGCAGGGGAGGAGGAGAGACCCAGTACTTC. Using reference TRBV5-1 and TRBJ2-5 for the parts outside the CDR3, the full variable domain is KAGVTQTPRYLIKTRGQQVTLSCSPISGHRSVSWYQQTPGQGLQFLFEYFSETQRNKGNFPGRFSGRQFSNSRSEMNVSTLELGDSALYLCASRGGGETQYFGPGTRLLVL.

This clone occurred a few times. This chain links TRBV5-4 with TRBJ2-1; D perhaps matches TRBD2 (5 bases). Germline V gene data show CDR1 as SGHNT and CDR2 as YYREEE (reference sequence). The CDR3 is 17 residues long. The V end was cut by 2 bases, the J end by 3 bases, with 18 bases between. CDR3 nucleotide sequence: TGTGCCAGCAGCTTTGGCGGCGGGCGGCTAGACTACAATGAGCAGTTCTTC. Protein sequence: CASSFGGGRLDYNEQFF.

DNA of the CDR3: TGTGCCAGCAGCTTAAGGGGACAGGGGAGCACAGATACGCAGTATTTT. This sequence encodes CASSLRGQGSTDTQYF. This chain links TRBV7-9 with TRBJ2-3; 10 positions agree with TRBD1. The trim removed 2 bases at V and 0 bases at J, leaving 2 bases unmatched. CDR1 is SEHNR and CDR2 is FQNEAQ in the germline V gene (reference sequence). The CDR3 consists of 16 residues.

This clone was seen just once. V usage is TRBV6-6 and J usage is TRBJ2-5; 11 bases line up with TRBD2. Trimming at V came to 6 bases and at J to 7 bases, leaving 10 bases not matched to a gene. This CDR3 has 15 amino acids. The V gene's germline CDR1 is MNHNY and CDR2 SVGAGI (reference sequence). DNA of the CDR3: TGTGCCAGCAGGCCTGTTAGCGGGAGGGCAGTGACCCAGTACTTC. Amino acids: CASRPVSGRAVTQYF.

The chain employs TRBV28 and TRBJ1-5; 10 positions match TRBD1. Germline V gene sequence: CDR1 MDHEN, CDR2 SYDVKM. The CDR3 spans 15 residues. After removal of 5 bases from V and 3 bases from J, the junction contained 4 bases not matched to a gene. This chain's CDR3 is CASSAGTGANQPQHF. DNA of the CDR3: TGTGCCAGCAGTGCCGGGACAGGGGCCAATCAGCCCCAGCATTTT. The variable domain in full, completed from reference TRBV28 and TRBJ1-5, reads DVKVTQSSRYLVKRTGEKVFLECVQDMDHENMFWYRQDPGLGLRLIYFSYDVKMKEKGDIPEGYSVSREKKERFSLILESASTNQTSMYLCASSAGTGANQPQHFGDGTRLSIL.

The V gene is TRBV4-3, the J gene TRBJ2-3; D ambiguous. This CDR3 spans 15 amino acids. Trimming stripped 0 bases from V and 4 bases from J, with 11 bases between. CDR1 is LGHNA and CDR2 is YSLEER in the germline V gene. The CDR3 DNA follows: TGCGCCAGCAGCCAAGATACAACCCCCTCAGATACGCAGTATTTT. Translating it yields CASSQDTTPSDTQYF.